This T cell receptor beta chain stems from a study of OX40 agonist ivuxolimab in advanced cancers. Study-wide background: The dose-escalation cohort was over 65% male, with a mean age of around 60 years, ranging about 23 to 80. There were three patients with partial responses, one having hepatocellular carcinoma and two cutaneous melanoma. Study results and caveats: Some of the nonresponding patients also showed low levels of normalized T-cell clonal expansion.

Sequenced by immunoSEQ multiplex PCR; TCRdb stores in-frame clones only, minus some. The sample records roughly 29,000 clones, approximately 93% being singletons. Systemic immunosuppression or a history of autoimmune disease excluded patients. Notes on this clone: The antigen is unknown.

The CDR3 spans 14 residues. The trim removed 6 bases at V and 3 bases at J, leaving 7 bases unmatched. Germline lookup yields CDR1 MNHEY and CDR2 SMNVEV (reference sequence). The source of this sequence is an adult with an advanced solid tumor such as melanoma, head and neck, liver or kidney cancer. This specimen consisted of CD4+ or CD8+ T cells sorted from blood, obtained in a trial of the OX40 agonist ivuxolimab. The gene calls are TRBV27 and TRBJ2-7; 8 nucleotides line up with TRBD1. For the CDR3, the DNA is TGTGCCAGCAGCTTCGGGACAGGCGACTACGAGCAGTACTTC. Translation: CASSFGTGDYEQYF.